Shown below are 25 T cell receptor beta chains from a single sample sequenced in a study of quantifying T cell responses using KT2 cells. Study-level information: cDNA was made from DNase-treated RNA using alpha and beta constant primers.

An oligo carrying a UMI was ligated to the cDNA 3' end. First-round PCR used three to five cycles and beta primers RC1.1 and RC1.2 covering TRBC1 and TRBC2. In TCRdb, the UMI-ligation and nested PCR reads were re-called with MiXCR into one record per CDR3 protein. The sample lists about 33,000 distinct CDR3 sequences, about 9.3% occurring once. The specimen sequenced was PBMCs spiked with cells of the T cell clone KT2. These receptors were taken from a human donor.

This clonotype came up many times. This rearrangement joins TRBV13 to TRBJ1-5, with D possibly being TRBD1 (5 bases). The germline gives CDR1 PRHDT, CDR2 FYEKMQ (reference sequence). This CDR3 is built from 17 residues. V lost 5 bases, J lost 0 bases, and 17 bases lay in between. The CDR3 nucleotides read TGTGCCAGCAGCCTATTTCGGGCAGGGCGTAGCAATCAGCCCCAGCATTTT. It specifies CASSLFRAGRSNQPQHF.

This chain links TRBV11-1 with TRBJ2-1, with D unresolved. V lost 0 bases to trimming and J lost 8 bases, with 5 bases between them. From germline, CDR1 is SGHAT and CDR2 FQDESV (reference sequence). This CDR3 region has 12 residues. The chain's CDR3 is CASSLAGYEQFF. The CDR3 coding sequence is TGTGCCAGCAGCTTAGCGGGCTATGAGCAGTTCTTC.

This clonotype has more than one count but fewer than ten. The chain combines TRBV10-3 with TRBJ1-2; 9 bases align to TRBD1. Looked up from germline, CDR1 is ENHRY and CDR2 is SYGVKD. This CDR3 region has 13 residues. The V gene end was trimmed by 4 bases and the J gene end by 4 bases; junction bases not matched to a gene: 1. The CDR3 DNA reads as TGTGCCATCAGTGGGGGACAGGGCTATGGCTACACCTTC. The encoded protein is CAISGGQGYGYTF.

The chain links TRBV2 to TRBJ2-1; a weak D match, TRBD2 (6 bases). The CDR3 covers 13 residues. V was pared by 8 bases and J by 5 bases, with 13 bases between. Germline V CDR1 and CDR2: SNHLY, FYNNEI. CDR3 bases: TGTGCCAGCCCGGAGGGTGGGAACAATGAGCAGTTCTTC. Amino acids: CASPEGGNNEQFF.

The chain joins TRBV5-4 to TRBJ2-1; tentatively, D is TRBD2 (6 bases). Germline V lookup: CDR1 SGHNT, CDR2 YYREEE (reference sequence). V was clipped by 3 bases and J by 8 bases, with 12 bases between them. The CDR3 has 13 amino acids. The CDR3 region is CASSWRGTDEQFF. In DNA, the CDR3 is TGTGCCAGCAGCTGGAGGGGAACGGATGAGCAGTTCTTC. The variable domain in full, completed from reference TRBV5-4 and TRBJ2-1, reads ETGVTQSPTHLIKTRGQQVTLRCSSQSGHNTVSWYQQALGQGPQFIFQYYREEENGRGNFPPRFSGLQFPNYSSELNVNALELDDSALYLCASSWRGTDEQFFGPGTRLTVL.

CDR3 region: CASSTGTSRSYEQYF. In DNA form, the CDR3 reads TGCGCCAGCAGCACCGGGACTAGCCGCTCCTACGAGCAGTACTTC. The V call is TRBV5-1, the J call TRBJ2-7; 9 nucleotides match TRBD2. This CDR3 spans 15 amino acids. CDR1 is SGHRS, CDR2 YFSETQ, per germline. With V trimmed by 4 bases and J by 0 bases, 5 bases remained unmatched.

This clonotype has more than one count but fewer than ten. The CDR3 loop reads CASSSPTGELFF. The CDR3 region has the DNA TGTGCCAGCAGCTCACCTACCGGGGAGCTGTTTTTT. This sequence joins TRBV3-1 and TRBJ2-2; D remains ambiguous. This CDR3 has 12 amino acids. V was clipped by 5 bases and J by 5 bases, with 6 bases between them. Germline-derived CDR1 and CDR2 are LGHDT and YNNKEL (reference sequence). The variable domain in full, completed from reference TRBV3-1 and TRBJ2-2, reads DTAVSQTPKYLVTQMGNDKSIKCEQNLGHDTMYWYKQDSKKFLKIMFSYNNKELIINETVPNRFSPKSPDKAHLNLHINSLELGDSAVYFCASSSPTGELFFGEGSRLTVL.

Sample share makes this clonotype medium-sized. The rearrangement uses TRBV20-1 and TRBJ1-4; a possible D gene is TRBD1 (5 bases). CDR1 and CDR2 from the germline V gene are DFQATT and SNEGSKA (reference sequence). This CDR3 contains 16 residues. Trimming removed 2 bases from V and 3 bases from J, with 16 bases in between. The CDR3 DNA is TGCAGTGCTAGACAGGGTGGGGTTTCATCTAATGAAAAACTGTTTTTT. Amino acids: CSARQGGVSSNEKLFF.

With respect to this clonotype: A much bigger clone sits one base away, suggesting this may be a read error. The chain combines TRBV20-1 with TRBJ2-7; 11 positions agree with TRBD2. This CDR3 region has 16 residues. Looked up from germline, CDR1 is DFQATT and CDR2 is SNEGSKA (reference sequence). V lost 7 bases, J lost 2 bases, and 13 bases stayed unmatched. The CDR3: CSVSLGGTSGTYEQYF. In nucleotides, the CDR3 is TGCAGTGTTAGTCTGGGGGGGACTAGCGGCACCTACGAGCAGTACTTC.

This clonotype was picked up many times. J is TRBJ2-5 and V is TRBV7-2; no firm D call. Deletions cut 3 bases from V and 5 bases from J, with 7 bases between. The CDR3 runs to 12 residues. The germline V gene encodes CDR1 SGHTA and CDR2 FQGNSA. The DNA of the CDR3 is TGTGCCAGCAGCTTCCCAAGGGAGACCCAGTACTTC. Protein: CASSFPRETQYF.

This clonotype was observed many times. The V gene is TRBV12-3 or TRBV12-4, the J gene TRBJ2-3; 8 nucleotides match TRBD2. Unmatched junction bases numbered 16, after V lost 2 bases and J lost 6 bases. This CDR3 has 18 residues. The CDR3 spells CASSLILGSGTRKDTQYF. Here the CDR3 DNA reads TGTGCCAGCAGTTTAATTCTGGGATCCGGGACTAGAAAGGATACGCAGTATTTT.

With regard to this clonotype: One end of the junction varies from germline; a read error may be responsible. The J gene is TRBJ2-1, the V gene TRBV2; 12 nucleotides match TRBD2. Per germline, CDR1 SNHLY and CDR2 FYNNEI. CDR3 size: 15 residues. CDR3 DNA: TGTGCCAGCAGGGAAGCTAGCGGGAGGGTCAATGAGCAGTTCTTC. Its translation is CASREASGRVNEQFF.

The chain has TRBV12-3 or TRBV12-4 and TRBJ2-5; 8 nucleotides agree with TRBD2. The CDR3 contains 15 residues. Trimming at V came to 2 bases and at J to 4 bases, leaving 6 bases not matched to a gene. The CDR3 here is CASSLSGLGLETQYF. The CDR3 DNA reads TGTGCCAGCAGTTTATCGGGACTAGGTTTAGAGACCCAGTACTTC.

In this sample, this clonotype turned up a few times. The chain employs TRBV29-1 and TRBJ1-5; D ambiguous. Germline V gene data show CDR1 as SQVTM and CDR2 as ANQGSEA. The CDR3 sequence is 13 residues long. Trimming took 2 bases from V and 9 from J, leaving 14 bases between them. CDR3 region: CSVEPQPEWPQHF. The CDR3 DNA is TGCAGCGTTGAACCCCAGCCCGAATGGCCCCAGCATTTT.

The rearrangement joins TRBV20-1 to TRBJ2-1; D possibly corresponds to TRBD2 (5 bases). Germline CDR1 and CDR2: DFQATT and SNEGSKA (reference sequence). The ends were cut back, 5 bases at V and 4 bases at J, with 9 bases in the middle. The CDR3 has 12 amino acids. The CDR3, as DNA: TGCAGTGCTCCTGGACTTTACAATGAGCAGTTCTTC. It is translated as CSAPGLYNEQFF.

This clonotype was recorded many times. The J gene is TRBJ2-3, the V gene TRBV20-1; 11 bases are a match to TRBD2. Trimming at V came to 4 bases and at J to 6 bases, leaving 12 bases not matched to a gene. Germline V lookup: CDR1 DFQATT, CDR2 SNEGSKA (reference sequence). This CDR3 spans 16 amino acids. The CDR3 loop is CSATSLAGGPEDTQYF. The CDR3 nucleotides read TGCAGTGCTACCTCATTAGCGGGGGGGCCCGAGGATACGCAGTATTTT.

This clonotype has ten or more counts. This sequence joins TRBV21-1 and TRBJ1-5; the table assigns TRBD1, which was not confirmed against the DNA. TRBV21-1 is listed as a pseudogene. The CDR3 sequence is 15 residues long. In DNA, the CDR3 is TGTGCCAGCAGCAAAACAGGGAATAGCAATCAGCCCCAGCATTTT. Translated, it gives CASSKTGNSNQPQHF.

This chain joins TRBV9 and TRBJ2-3; 8 bases agree with TRBD2. There are 15 residues in the CDR3. V lost 0 bases to trimming and J lost 2 bases; unmatched junction nucleotides: 2. CDR1 and CDR2 (germline): SGDLS, YYNGEE. CDR3 nucleotide sequence: TGTGCCAGCAGCGTAGTTAGCGGGAACACAGATACGCAGTATTTT. It encodes CASSVVSGNTDTQYF.

This clonotype was observed a handful of times. V is TRBV7-2 and J is TRBJ1-2, with TRBD1 matching 8 bases. Trimming took 5 bases from V and 0 from J; bases not matched to a gene: 5. Germline V gene data show CDR1 as SGHTA and CDR2 as FQGNSA. There are 15 residues in the CDR3. The CDR3 is CASSPWDRPNYGYTF. In nucleotides, the CDR3 is TGTGCCAGCAGCCCATGGGACAGGCCTAACTATGGCTACACCTTC. Based on the CDR3 plus reference TRBV7-2 and TRBJ1-2, the full variable domain is GAGVSQSPSNKVTEKGKDVELRCDPISGHTALYWYRQSLGQGLEFLIYFQGNSAPDKSGLPSDRFSAERTGGSVSTLTIQRTQQEDSAVYLCASSPWDRPNYGYTFGSGTRLTVV.

This clonotype was counted only a few times. The genes are TRBV7-9 and TRBJ2-5; 9 nucleotides line up with TRBD2. The CDR3 spans 14 residues. Germline CDR1 SEHNR, CDR2 FQNEAQ (reference sequence). The V and J ends lost 3 bases and 5 bases, in that order; junction bases with no gene match: 4. The CDR3 DNA is TGTGCCAGCAGCTTTAGCGGGAGCGGGGAGACCCAGTACTTC. Translation gives CASSFSGSGETQYF.

This chain connects TRBV4-2 to TRBJ2-2; 14 nucleotides match TRBD2. The CDR3 totals 19 residues. The V segment lost 4 bases and the J segment 4 bases; nucleotides outside the gene matches: 11. Germline CDR1 reads LGHNA; CDR2 reads YNFKEQ. The CDR3 sequence: CASSRPGTSGRISTGELFF. The CDR3 DNA sequence: TGTGCCAGCAGCCGTCCCGGGACTAGCGGGAGAATTAGCACCGGGGAGCTGTTTTTT.

This clonotype was counted between two and nine times. V is TRBV12-3 or TRBV12-4 and J is TRBJ1-2, with a weak D call TRBD1 (6 bases). V shed 2 bases and J shed 5 bases, with 18 bases lying between them. This CDR3 region has 16 residues. CDR3 nucleotides: TGTGCCAGCAGTTTATCGTTCACAGGGAACCCTTATGGCTACACCTTC. This sequence encodes CASSLSFTGNPYGYTF.

This clonotype came up a few times. The V and J genes are TRBV4-3 and TRBJ1-1; D perhaps matches TRBD1 (6 bases). This CDR3 region has 18 residues. Germline-derived CDR1 and CDR2 are LGHNA and YSLEER. Trimming removed 1 base from V and 1 base from J, with 19 bases in between. The CDR3 loop is CASSQVSSKGQPNTEAFF. In DNA form, the CDR3 reads TGCGCCAGCAGCCAAGTGAGTAGTAAGGGACAACCGAACACTGAAGCTTTCTTT.

The CDR3: CASSEGAGGQETQYF. CDR3 nucleotide sequence: TGTGCCAGCAGTGAAGGGGCGGGGGGCCAAGAGACCCAGTACTTC. The gene calls are TRBV6-1 and TRBJ2-5, with 8 bases fitting TRBD2. The CDR3 covers 15 residues. J gave up 1 base and V 1 base, and 2 bases lay outside the gene matches. Per the germline V gene, CDR1 is MNHNS and CDR2 is SASEGT.

This clonotype was seen more than once but under ten times. The chain employs TRBV7-2 and TRBJ2-3; TRBD2 agrees at 11 bases. CDR3 length: 14 residues. Per germline, CDR1 SGHTA and CDR2 FQGNSA. J lost 4 bases, V lost 5 bases, and 2 bases had no gene match. The CDR3 protein is CASSASGRSDTQYF. CDR3 in DNA: TGTGCCAGCAGCGCTAGCGGGAGGTCAGATACGCAGTATTTT.